This entry features one T cell receptor (beta chain) sequence. The sample comes from a study of shared clonotypes between healthy human individuals. Assay: immunoSEQ multiplex PCR; the TCRdb copy retains only in-frame clones and omits some. The repertoire holds fewer than 3 million clones, with about nine tenths as singletons. In germline, CDR1 is SNHLY, CDR2 FYNNEI. Trimming left V 9 bases short and J 5 bases short, with 30 bases between. There are 18 residues in the CDR3. J is TRBJ2-3 and V is TRBV2, with D possibly TRBD2 on 7 matching bases. This receptor was obtained from a man younger than 35 in good health. Some clones in this sample may be carry-over from other donors' samples. The source material was naive CD4+ T cells from PBMCs. Noted subset: CD45RA+ positively selected. The CDR3 region is CASRRTGGGRGLGDTQYF. CDR3 nucleotide sequence: TGTGCCAGTCGAAGAACGGGGGGCGGACGAGGGCTCGGAGATACGCAGTATTTT.